This is a list of T cell receptor beta chains from one sample in a study of cytomegalovirus exposure and HLA in healthy donors. This table comes from immunoSEQ multiplex PCR, and its TCRdb copy is limited to in-frame clones, with some not included. This table has roughly 120,000 clones, around 88% appearing once. The specimen sequenced was PBMCs. The receptors shown here come from a man aged 40-55 years in good health and CMV-seronegative. Each CDR3 is given with its conserved first and last residue. D genes are given only for firm matches. A row's size may be missing; if present it is once, few, many or a size class.

NA	TRBV6-5	TRBJ1-1	NA	CASSYLGGTTEAFF
NA	TRBV11-1	TRBJ1-1	few	CASSLVRGRTEAFF
TRBD1	TRBV6-5	TRBJ1-1	NA	CASSSYRGTEAFF
TRBD1	TRBV30	TRBJ1-2	NA	CAWSPTGGFGYTF
NA	TRBV18	TRBJ2-5	few	CASSRTGKGQETQYF
NA	TRBV7-8	TRBJ2-2	NA	CASTSSVRTANTGELFF
NA	TRBV20-1	TRBJ2-3	NA	CSARVADTQYF
TRBD1	TRBV9	TRBJ1-2	NA	CASSVVDRGWAGYTF
NA	TRBV15	TRBJ2-2	NA	CATSPRVGRLGELFF
NA	TRBV27	TRBJ1-4	NA	CASRANEKLFF
TRBD1	TRBV19	TRBJ2-3	NA	CASSNRGTGGTDTQYF
NA	TRBV15	TRBJ1-1	NA	CATRTTGSTEAFF
NA	TRBV18	TRBJ1-2	NA	CASSPYAGDYGYTF
TRBD1	TRBV7-6	TRBJ2-5	NA	CASSSHRGQETQYF
NA	TRBV16	TRBJ2-7	NA	CASSQWSTGSSYEQYF
TRBD2	TRBV28	TRBJ2-3	once	CASSRTRGGTDTQYF
TRBD1	TRBV5-6	TRBJ1-2	NA	CASSLPDRDYGYTF
NA	TRBV6-6	TRBJ2-6	NA	CASSSTGSGANVLTF
NA	TRBV2	TRBJ1-6	NA	CASRALRDTNSPLHF
NA	TRBV18	TRBJ2-7	NA	CASSPGGYEQYF
TRBD1	TRBV5-1	TRBJ2-2	NA	CASKVAAGGSEELFF
NA	TRBV10-3	TRBJ1-5	NA	CAISESLNQPQHF
TRBD1	TRBV4-3	TRBJ1-2	NA	CASSQDPTGGQGYTF
NA	TRBV4-2	TRBJ1-1	NA	CASSQESTTPAFF
NA	TRBV28	TRBJ2-7	NA	CASSGTFTSYEQYF
NA	TRBV30	TRBJ1-6	NA	CAWSPDGETSPLHF
TRBD1	TRBV5-1	TRBJ1-4	NA	CASTPFGTGTEKLFF
NA	TRBV29-1	TRBJ1-1	NA	CSVESGLAFF
NA	TRBV5-4	TRBJ1-1	NA	CASSLNGRAEAFF
NA	TRBV15	TRBJ2-2	NA	CATSRDSLGELFF
NA	TRBV6-1	TRBJ1-5	NA	CASRWGGSHQPQHF
TRBD1	TRBV6-6	TRBJ1-6	NA	CASGTGFGNSPLHF
NA	TRBV11-2	TRBJ2-5	once	CASSREFETQYF
NA	TRBV6-6	TRBJ2-1	NA	CASSNGDTSYNEQFF
NA	TRBV7-9	TRBJ1-6	NA	CASSSPRGGSPLHF
NA	TRBV9	TRBJ1-1	NA	CASSARGRGQGTEAFF
NA	TRBV21-1	TRBJ1-1	NA	CASSNLINSPTEAFF
NA	TRBV28	TRBJ1-1	few	CASRSPGVNTEAFF
NA	TRBV2	TRBJ1-5	NA	CASSGERAGNQPQHF
NA	TRBV15	TRBJ2-2	NA	CATSRDPGERGTSGELFF
TRBD1	TRBV6-5	TRBJ2-7	once	CASRPGQDLYEQYF
NA	TRBV28	TRBJ1-2	once	CASSSGIIGYTF
NA	TRBV10-3	TRBJ2-7	NA	CAIRPSGTSTYEQYF
TRBD1	TRBV5-4	TRBJ1-1	NA	CASSLASTGGTEAFF
NA	TRBV9	TRBJ2-5	NA	CASSFGLQETQYF
TRBD1	TRBV10-3	TRBJ1-1	few	CAISESDRSPEAFF
TRBD1	TRBV5-1	TRBJ2-7	NA	CASYDRGPEQYF
NA	TRBV2	TRBJ2-1	NA	CASSELLLVSDEQFF
NA	TRBV9	TRBJ1-6	NA	CASSVVGGSGSPLHF
TRBD1	TRBV19	TRBJ1-1	NA	CASSPRQGIDTEAFF
TRBD1	TRBV7-7	TRBJ2-7	few	CASRYSGTEYEQYF
NA	TRBV10-3	TRBJ2-3	NA	CAISDGQRVATDTQYF
TRBD2	TRBV7-9	TRBJ2-7	once	CASSFSRGGKGGQVNF
NA	TRBV6-1	TRBJ1-5	once	CASSEPVQPQHF